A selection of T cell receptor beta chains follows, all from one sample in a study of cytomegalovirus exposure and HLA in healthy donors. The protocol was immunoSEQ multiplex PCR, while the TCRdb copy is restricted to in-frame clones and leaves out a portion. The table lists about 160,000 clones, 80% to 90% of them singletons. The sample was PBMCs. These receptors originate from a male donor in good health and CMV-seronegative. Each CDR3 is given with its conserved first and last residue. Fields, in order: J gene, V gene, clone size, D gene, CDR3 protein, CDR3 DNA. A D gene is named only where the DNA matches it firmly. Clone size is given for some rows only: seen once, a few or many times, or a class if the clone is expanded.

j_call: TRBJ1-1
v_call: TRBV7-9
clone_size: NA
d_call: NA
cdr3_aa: CASSLRGGGRNTEAFF
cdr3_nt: TGTGCCAGCAGCTTAAGAGGGGGGGGAAGGAACACTGAAGCTTTCTTT

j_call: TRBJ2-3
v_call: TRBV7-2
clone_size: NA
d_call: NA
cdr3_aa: CASSLVGSQYF
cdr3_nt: TGTGCCAGCAGCTTAGTTGGCTCCCAGTATTTT

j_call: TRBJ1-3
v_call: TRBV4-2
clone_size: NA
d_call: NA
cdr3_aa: CASSHARGGFSGNTIYF
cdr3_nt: TGTGCCAGCAGCCACGCCCGAGGAGGGTTCTCTGGAAACACCATATATTTT

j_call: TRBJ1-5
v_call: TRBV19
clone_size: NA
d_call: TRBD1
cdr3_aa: CASSIRDRSNQPQHF
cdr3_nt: TGTGCCAGTAGCATCCGGGACAGGAGCAATCAGCCCCAGCATTTT

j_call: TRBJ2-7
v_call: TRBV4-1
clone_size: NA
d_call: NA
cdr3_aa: CASSNGWAGDISYEQYF
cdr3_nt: TGCGCCAGCAGCAACGGGTGGGCAGGGGACATCTCCTACGAGCAGTACTTC

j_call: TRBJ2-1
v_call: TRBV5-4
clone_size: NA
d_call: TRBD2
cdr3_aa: CASRSGLAIPDEQFF
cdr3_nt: TGTGCCAGCAGATCGGGACTAGCGATCCCGGATGAGCAGTTCTTC

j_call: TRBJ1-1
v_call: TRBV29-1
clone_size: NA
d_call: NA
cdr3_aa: CSVAGKMNTEAFF
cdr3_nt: TGCAGCGTTGCGGGAAAAATGAACACTGAAGCTTTCTTT

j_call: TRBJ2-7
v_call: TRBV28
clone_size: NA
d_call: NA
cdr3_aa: CASSLTGGFYEQYF
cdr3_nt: TGTGCCAGCAGTCTGACAGGCGGGTTTTACGAGCAGTACTTC

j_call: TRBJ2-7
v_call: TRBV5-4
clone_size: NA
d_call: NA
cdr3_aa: CASSFRQTYEQYF
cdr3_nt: TGTGCCAGCAGCTTTAGACAGACCTACGAGCAGTACTTC

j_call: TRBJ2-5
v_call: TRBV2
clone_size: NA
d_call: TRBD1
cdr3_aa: CATQVGPGQGQETQYF
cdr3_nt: TGTGCCACCCAGGTGGGGCCGGGACAGGGCCAAGAGACCCAGTACTTC

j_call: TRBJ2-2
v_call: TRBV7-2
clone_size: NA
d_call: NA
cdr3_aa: CASSLSSGYTGELFF
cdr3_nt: TGTGCCAGCAGCTTAAGCTCGGGTTACACCGGGGAGCTGTTTTTT

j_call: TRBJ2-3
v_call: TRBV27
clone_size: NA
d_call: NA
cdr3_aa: CASRPGGASTDTQYF
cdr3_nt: TGTGCCAGCAGGCCGGGCGGGGCGAGCACAGATACGCAGTATTTT

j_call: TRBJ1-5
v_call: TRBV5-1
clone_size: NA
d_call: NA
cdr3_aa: CASSLAAGESNQPQHF
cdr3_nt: TGCGCCAGCAGCTTGGCCGCAGGGGAAAGCAATCAGCCCCAGCACTTT

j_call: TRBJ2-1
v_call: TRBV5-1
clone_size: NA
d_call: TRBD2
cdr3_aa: CASSQRTSGGQSNEQFF
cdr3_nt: TGCGCCAGCAGCCAAAGGACTAGCGGGGGGCAGAGCAATGAGCAGTTCTTC

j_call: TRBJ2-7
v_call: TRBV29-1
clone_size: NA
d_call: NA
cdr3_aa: CSVGKGGGNEQYF
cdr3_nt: TGCAGCGTTGGGAAGGGTGGAGGCAACGAGCAGTACTTC

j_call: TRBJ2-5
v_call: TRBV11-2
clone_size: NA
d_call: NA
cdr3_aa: CASRSRQEQETQYF
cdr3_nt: TGTGCCAGCAGATCCCGACAGGAGCAAGAGACCCAGTACTTC

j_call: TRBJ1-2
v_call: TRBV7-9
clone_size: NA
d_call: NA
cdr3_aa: CSSSSSLRGRYGYTF
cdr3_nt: TGTTCCAGCAGCTCATCCTTAAGGGGCCGCTATGGCTACACCTTC

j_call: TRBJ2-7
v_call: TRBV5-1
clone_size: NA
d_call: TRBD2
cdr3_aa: CASSLRASGSSSYEQYF
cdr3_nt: TGCGCCAGCAGCTTGAGGGCTAGCGGGTCAAGCTCCTACGAGCAGTACTTC

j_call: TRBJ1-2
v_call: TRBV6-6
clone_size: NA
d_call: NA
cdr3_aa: CASSQAFYDGYTF
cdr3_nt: TGTGCCAGCAGTCAGGCCTTTTATGATGGCTACACCTTC

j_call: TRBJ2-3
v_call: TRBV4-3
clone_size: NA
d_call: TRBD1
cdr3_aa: CASSRGDRDPPRTDTQYF
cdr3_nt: TGCGCCAGCAGCCGGGGGGACAGGGACCCACCTCGCACAGATACGCAGTATTTT

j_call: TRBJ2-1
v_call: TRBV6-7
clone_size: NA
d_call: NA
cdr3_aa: CASSSSGTAGGNEQFF
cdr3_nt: TGTGCCAGCAGCTCATCTGGGACCGCCGGGGGCAATGAGCAGTTCTTC

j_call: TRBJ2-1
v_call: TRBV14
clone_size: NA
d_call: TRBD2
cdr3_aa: CASSQGLATIF
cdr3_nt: TGTGCCAGCAGCCAAGGACTAGCTACGATCTTC

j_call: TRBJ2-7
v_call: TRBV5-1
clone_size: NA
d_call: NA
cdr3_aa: CASSLDSGHSYEQYF
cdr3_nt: TGCGCCAGCAGCTTGGATTCAGGACACTCCTACGAGCAGTACTTC

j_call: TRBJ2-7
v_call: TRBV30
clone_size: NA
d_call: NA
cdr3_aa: CAWSDPSPEQYF
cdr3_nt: TGTGCCTGGAGTGACCCAAGCCCGGAGCAGTACTTC

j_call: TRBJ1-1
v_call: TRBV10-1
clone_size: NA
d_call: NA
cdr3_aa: CAIRGAYTEAFF
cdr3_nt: TGCGCCATCCGCGGGGCCTACACTGAAGCTTTCTTT

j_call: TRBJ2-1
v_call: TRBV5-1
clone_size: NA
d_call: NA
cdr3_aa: CASSLDRRVISNEQFF
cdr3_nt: TGCGCCAGCAGCTTGGATCGGCGGGTTATCAGCAATGAGCAGTTCTTC

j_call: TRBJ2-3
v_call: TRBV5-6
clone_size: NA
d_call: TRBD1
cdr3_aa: CASSPPGQGSDTQYF
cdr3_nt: TGTGCCAGCAGCCCACCGGGACAGGGGTCCGATACGCAGTATTTT

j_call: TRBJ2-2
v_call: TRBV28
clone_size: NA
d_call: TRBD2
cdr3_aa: CASSPQSPGLTNTGELFF
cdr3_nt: TGTGCCAGCAGTCCCCAATCTCCGGGACTAACTAACACCGGGGAGCTGTTTTTT

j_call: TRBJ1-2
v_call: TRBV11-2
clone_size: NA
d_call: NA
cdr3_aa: CASSARQAGYTF
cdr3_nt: TGTGCCAGCAGCGCACGACAGGCGGGCTACACCTTC

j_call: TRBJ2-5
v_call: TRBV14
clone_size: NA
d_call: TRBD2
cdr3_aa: CASSQGGLAETQYF
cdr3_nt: TGTGCCAGCAGCCAGGGCGGACTAGCAGAGACCCAGTACTTC

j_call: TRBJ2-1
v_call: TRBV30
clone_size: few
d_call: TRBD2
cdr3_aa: CAWSPGRVRSYNEQFF
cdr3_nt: TGTGCCTGGAGTCCTGGGAGGGTTCGGTCCTACAATGAGCAGTTCTTC

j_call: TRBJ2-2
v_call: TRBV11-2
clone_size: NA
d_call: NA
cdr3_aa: CASSFAGSGTGELFF
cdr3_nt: TGTGCCAGCAGCTTTGCAGGGTCGGGCACCGGGGAGCTGTTTTTT

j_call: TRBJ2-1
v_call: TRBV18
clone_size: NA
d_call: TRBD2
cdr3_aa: CASSASGGPLNEQFF
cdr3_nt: TGTGCCAGCTCAGCTAGCGGGGGTCCGCTAAATGAGCAGTTCTTC

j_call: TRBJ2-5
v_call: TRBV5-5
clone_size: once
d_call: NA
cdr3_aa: CASSLGGEETQYF
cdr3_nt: TGTGCCAGCAGCTTGGGGGGCGAAGAGACCCAGTACTTC

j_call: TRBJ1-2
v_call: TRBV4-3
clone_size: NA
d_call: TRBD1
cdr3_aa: CASSLEGQLNYGYTF
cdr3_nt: TGCGCCAGCAGCCTAGAGGGACAGCTTAACTATGGCTACACCTTC

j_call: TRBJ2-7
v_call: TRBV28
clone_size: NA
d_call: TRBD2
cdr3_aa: CASSPLSGRTFYEQYF
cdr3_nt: TGTGCCAGCAGTCCCTTGAGCGGGAGGACTTTCTACGAGCAGTACTTC